The T cell receptor (beta chain) described here comes from a study of cytomegalovirus exposure and HLA in healthy donors. About the study: Among the 400 or so donors who were genotyped, about 86% fell in the genetic ancestry cluster that is associated with self-reported Caucasian donors.

Of note for this clone: As yet, its antigen is unknown.

The PCR was carried out with 60 Vbeta primers and 13 Jbeta primers. The assay was immunoSEQ multiplex PCR, and TCRdb's table has in-frame clones only and misses some. This sample yields about 200,000 clones, of which approximately 86% are seen a single time; 0.25% to 0.4% belongs to the top ten. V lost 3 bases to trimming and J lost 7 bases; unmatched junction nucleotides: 6. The CDR3 length is 15 residues. The germline gives CDR1 LNHDA, CDR2 SQIVND (reference sequence). Study-wide results and caveats: An analysis that was carried out later associated 16,951 TCR beta sequences with HLA alleles at 0.05 false discovery rate.

The sequence came from a woman aged 30 to 39 in good health and CMV-seronegative. The chain recombines TRBV19 with TRBJ2-1, with 10 positions matching TRBD2. Sequenced input: PBMCs. This CDR3 is CASSISGRVSNEQFF. The CDR3 region has the DNA TGTGCCAGTAGTATCAGCGGGAGGGTGAGTAATGAGCAGTTCTTC.